This is a list of T cell receptor beta chains from one sample in a study of blood T cell repertoires in COVID-19. Method: immunoSEQ multiplex PCR; TCRdb's copy keeps in-frame clones and lacks some. The sample lists 300,000 to 400,000 clones, over 75% occurring once. Sequencing was carried out using PBMCs or T cells enriched from blood (not recorded which). These receptors were taken from a man aged 25 to 45 who had recovered from COVID-19. CDR3s include the opening cysteine and the closing phenylalanine or tryptophan. A D gene is named only where the DNA matches it firmly. Not every row has a clone size; where given, it reads once, few, many or a size class.

>TRBV7-8|TRBD1|.|TRBJ2-1
TGTGCCAGCAGAGGGCGGACAGGCTCCTACAATGAGCAGTTCTTC
CASRGRTGSYNEQFF
>TRBV2|.|.|TRBJ1-2
TGTGCCAGCAGTGAAAGGGGAACCTTCGGCTACACCTTC
CASSERGTFGYTF
>TRBV19|.|.|TRBJ1-5
TGTGCCAGTAGTATCACCGGGTCCGGCTATCAGCCCCAGCATTTT
CASSITGSGYQPQHF
>TRBV4-2|.|.|TRBJ1-2
TGTGCCAGCAGCCAAGAGAATAGCTTCGGCGGCTACACCTTC
CASSQENSFGGYTF
>TRBV28|.|.|TRBJ2-2
TGTGCCAGCAGTGTCGGGGGGCGGACCACCGGGGAGCTGTTTTTT
CASSVGGRTTGELFF
>TRBV20-1|TRBD1|.|TRBJ2-7
TGCAGTGCAGACAGGGGTGACGAGCAGTACTTC
CSADRGDEQYF
>TRBV11-1|TRBD1|.|TRBJ2-7
TGTGCCAGCAGCCGACAGGGCTACGAGCAGTACTTC
CASSRQGYEQYF
>TRBV9|TRBD2|.|TRBJ2-7
TGTGCCAGCAGCCCTCGACTAGCCCTTCGCGAGCAGTACTTC
CASSPRLALREQYF
>TRBV18|.|.|TRBJ2-7
TGTGCCAGCTCACCACCTAACACAGTCTACGAGCAGTACTTC
CASSPPNTVYEQYF
>TRBV7-2|.|.|TRBJ2-5
TGTGCCAGCAGCTTACATGAGACCCAGTACTTC
CASSLHETQYF
>TRBV28|TRBD2|.|TRBJ2-4
TGTGCCAGCAGCCGGGAGGTAGCCAAAAACATTCAGTACTTC
CASSREVAKNIQYF
>TRBV19|TRBD2|once|TRBJ2-3
TGTGCCAGTAGTATGCGCTGGCGCGGGGGAAGATCCGCAGATACGCAGTATTTT
CASSMRWRGGRSADTQYF
>TRBV7-9|.|.|TRBJ1-1
TGTGCCAGCAGCTTATCTCAGTATGAAGCTTTCTTT
CASSLSQYEAFF
>TRBV19|.|.|TRBJ1-1
TGTGCCAGTAGTATAGATCTGGACATTTTGAACACTGAAGCTTTCTTT
CASSIDLDILNTEAFF
>TRBV18|TRBD1|.|TRBJ1-5
TGTGCCAGCTCACCCTACCAGCTATGGACAGGGGCCAACAATCAGCCCCAGCATTTT
CASSPYQLWTGANNQPQHF
>TRBV3-1/TRBV3-2|.|many|TRBJ2-7
TGTGCCAGCAGCCAGGCCGGGAGCTCCTACGAGCAGTACTTC
CASSQAGSSYEQYF
>TRBV7-8|.|.|TRBJ1-5
TGTGCCAGCAGCCCCGGGGACATTAATCAGCCCCAGCATTTT
CASSPGDINQPQHF
>TRBV19|TRBD1|.|TRBJ2-2
TGTGCCAGTAGCGACTCGGGACAGGGAGAGCGGGAGCTGTTTTTT
CASSDSGQGERELFF
>TRBV28|.|.|TRBJ2-1
TGTGCCAGCAGTTTGCCACAAGGGGTCAATGAGCAGTTCTTC
CASSLPQGVNEQFF